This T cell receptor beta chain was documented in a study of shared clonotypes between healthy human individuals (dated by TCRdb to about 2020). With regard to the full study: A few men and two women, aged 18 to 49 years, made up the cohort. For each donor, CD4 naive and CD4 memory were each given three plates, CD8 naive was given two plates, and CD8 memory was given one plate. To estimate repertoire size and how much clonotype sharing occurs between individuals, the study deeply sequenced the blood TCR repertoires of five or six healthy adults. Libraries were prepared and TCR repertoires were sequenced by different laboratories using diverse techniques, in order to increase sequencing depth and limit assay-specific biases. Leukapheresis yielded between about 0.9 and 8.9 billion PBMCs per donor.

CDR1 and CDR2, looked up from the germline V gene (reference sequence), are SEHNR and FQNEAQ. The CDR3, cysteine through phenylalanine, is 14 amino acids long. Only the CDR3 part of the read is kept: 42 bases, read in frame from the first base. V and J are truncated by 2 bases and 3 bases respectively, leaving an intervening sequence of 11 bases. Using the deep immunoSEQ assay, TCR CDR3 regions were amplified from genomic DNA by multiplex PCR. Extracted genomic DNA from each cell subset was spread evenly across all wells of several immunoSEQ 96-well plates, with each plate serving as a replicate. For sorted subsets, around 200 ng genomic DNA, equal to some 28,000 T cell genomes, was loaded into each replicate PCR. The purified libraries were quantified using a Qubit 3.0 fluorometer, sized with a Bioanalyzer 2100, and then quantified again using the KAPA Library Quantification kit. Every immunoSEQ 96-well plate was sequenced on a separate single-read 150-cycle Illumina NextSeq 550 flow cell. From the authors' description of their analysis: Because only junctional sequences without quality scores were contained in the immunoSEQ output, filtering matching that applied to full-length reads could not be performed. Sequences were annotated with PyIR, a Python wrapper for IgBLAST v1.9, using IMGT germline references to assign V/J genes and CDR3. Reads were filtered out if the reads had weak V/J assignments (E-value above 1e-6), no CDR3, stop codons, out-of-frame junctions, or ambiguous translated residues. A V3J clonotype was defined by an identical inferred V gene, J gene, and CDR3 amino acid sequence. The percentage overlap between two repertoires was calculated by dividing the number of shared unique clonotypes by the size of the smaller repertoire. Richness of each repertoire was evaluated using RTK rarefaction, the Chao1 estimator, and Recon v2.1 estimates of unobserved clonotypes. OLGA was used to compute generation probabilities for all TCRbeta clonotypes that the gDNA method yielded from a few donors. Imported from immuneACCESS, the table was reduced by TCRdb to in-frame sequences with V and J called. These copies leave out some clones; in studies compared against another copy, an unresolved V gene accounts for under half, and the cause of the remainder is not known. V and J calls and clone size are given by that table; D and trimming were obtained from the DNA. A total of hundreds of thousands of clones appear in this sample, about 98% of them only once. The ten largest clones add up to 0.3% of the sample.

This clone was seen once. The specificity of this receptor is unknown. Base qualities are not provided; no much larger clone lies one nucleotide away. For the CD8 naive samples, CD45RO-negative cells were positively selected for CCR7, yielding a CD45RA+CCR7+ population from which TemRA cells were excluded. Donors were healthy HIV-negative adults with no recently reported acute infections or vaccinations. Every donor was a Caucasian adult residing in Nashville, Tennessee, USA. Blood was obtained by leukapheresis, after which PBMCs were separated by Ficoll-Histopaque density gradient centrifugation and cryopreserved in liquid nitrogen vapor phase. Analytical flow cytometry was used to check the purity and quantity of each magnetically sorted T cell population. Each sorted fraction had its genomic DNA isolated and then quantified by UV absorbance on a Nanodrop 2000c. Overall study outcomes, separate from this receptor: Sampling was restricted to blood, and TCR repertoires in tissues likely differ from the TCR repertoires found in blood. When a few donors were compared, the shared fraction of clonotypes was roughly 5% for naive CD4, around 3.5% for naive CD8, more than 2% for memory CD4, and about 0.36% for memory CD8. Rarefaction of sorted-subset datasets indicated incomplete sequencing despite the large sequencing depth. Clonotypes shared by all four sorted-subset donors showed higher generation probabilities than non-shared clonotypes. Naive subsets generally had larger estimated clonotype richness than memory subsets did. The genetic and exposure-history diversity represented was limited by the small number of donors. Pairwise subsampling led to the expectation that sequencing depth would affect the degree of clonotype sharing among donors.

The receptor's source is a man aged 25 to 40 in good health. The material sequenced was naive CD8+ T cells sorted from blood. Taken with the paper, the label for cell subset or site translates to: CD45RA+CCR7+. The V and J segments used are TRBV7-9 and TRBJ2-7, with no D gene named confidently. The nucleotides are TGTGCCAGCAGCTTACCTGGTGGGGACTACGAGCAGTACTTC. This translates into CASSLPGGDYEQYF.